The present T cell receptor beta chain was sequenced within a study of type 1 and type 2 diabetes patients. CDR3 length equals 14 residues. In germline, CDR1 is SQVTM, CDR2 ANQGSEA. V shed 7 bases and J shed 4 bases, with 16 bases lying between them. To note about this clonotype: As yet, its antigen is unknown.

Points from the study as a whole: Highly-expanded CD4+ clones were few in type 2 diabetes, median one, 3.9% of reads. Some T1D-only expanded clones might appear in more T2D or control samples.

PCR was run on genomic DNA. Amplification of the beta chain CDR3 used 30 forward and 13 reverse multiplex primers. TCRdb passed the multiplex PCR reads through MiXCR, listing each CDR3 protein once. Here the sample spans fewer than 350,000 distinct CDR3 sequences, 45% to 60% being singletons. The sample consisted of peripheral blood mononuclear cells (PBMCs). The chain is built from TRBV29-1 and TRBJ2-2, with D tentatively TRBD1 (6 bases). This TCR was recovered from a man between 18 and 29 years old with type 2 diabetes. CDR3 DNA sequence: TGCAGCGCTGAGCCCGGGACACCCACCGGGGAGCTGTTTTTT. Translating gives CSAEPGTPTGELFF.